This is a list of T cell receptor beta chains from one sample in a study of Graves' ophthalmopathy and Graves' hyperthyroidism. Each CDR3 protein gets one entry after TCRdb re-called the multiplex PCR reads with MiXCR. The table lists 150,000 to 200,000 distinct CDR3 sequences, less than 45% of them singletons. What was sequenced was peripheral blood. These receptors all come from a woman in her thirties or forties with Graves' ophthalmopathy. Both conserved end residues are part of each CDR3. Fields, in order: CDR3 length, D gene, J gene, V gene, CDR3 protein. The D gene is left open where the match is weak.

15 | TRBD1 | TRBJ1-2 | TRBV6-1 | CASPAGQGLEMGYTF
15 | . | TRBJ1-2 | TRBV7-2 | CASSLGAPTVYGYTF
11 | . | TRBJ2-5 | TRBV7-6 | CASSDGETQYF
14 | . | TRBJ1-5 | TRBV10-3 | CAISEEGSNQPQHF
13 | . | TRBJ2-7 | TRBV7-2 | CASSSRAPYEQYF
13 | . | TRBJ1-2 | TRBV12-3/TRBV12-4 | CASRLAALYGYTF
16 | . | TRBJ1-1 | TRBV4-3 | CASSQDSGHSNTEAFF
15 | . | TRBJ1-1 | TRBV6-2/TRBV6-3 | CASSSPRIGNTEAFF
16 | . | TRBJ1-5 | TRBV28 | CASSFDPTGLNQPQHF
15 | . | TRBJ1-2 | TRBV9 | CASSVVETLNYGYTF
16 | . | TRBJ1-5 | TRBV6-2/TRBV6-3 | CASSFAYSNSNQPQHF
15 | . | TRBJ1-1 | TRBV27 | CASSLSTGGYTEAFF
14 | . | TRBJ1-1 | TRBV7-2 | CASSLTAGETEAFF
12 | . | TRBJ1-4 | TRBV12-3/TRBV12-4 | CASGSRPEKLFF
15 | . | TRBJ1-5 | TRBV7-2 | CASSPGDVSNQPQHF
13 | . | TRBJ1-1 | TRBV6-2/TRBV6-3 | CASSTGLNTEAFF
13 | TRBD2 | TRBJ2-4 | TRBV19 | CASSASGMNIQYF
13 | . | TRBJ2-5 | TRBV20-1 | CSARWGGKETQYF
15 | . | TRBJ1-2 | TRBV11-2 | CASSLGKGGTRGYTF
15 | TRBD2 | TRBJ2-7 | TRBV28 | CASSSSPSGRGEQYF
13 | TRBD1 | TRBJ1-6 | TRBV12-3/TRBV12-4 | CATSRGQNSPLHF
13 | . | TRBJ1-1 | TRBV6-2/TRBV6-3 | CASSRSANTEAFF
15 | TRBD2 | TRBJ2-5 | TRBV7-9 | CASSSGTSGIGTQYF
15 | . | TRBJ1-5 | TRBV2 | CASSEAREGLLPQHF
14 | TRBD1 | TRBJ1-1 | TRBV7-8 | CASSYDRGVTEAFF
12 | . | TRBJ1-5 | TRBV30 | CAWSGGRQPQHF
14 | TRBD1 | TRBJ1-2 | TRBV10-3 | CAISVGQAGYGYTF
16 | . | TRBJ1-2 | TRBV5-1 | CASSLTPDRANYGYTF
14 | . | TRBJ1-1 | TRBV7-9 | CASSLSQINTEAFF
13 | . | TRBJ1-2 | TRBV11-2 | CASSLGAVRGYTF
15 | . | TRBJ2-7 | TRBV12-3/TRBV12-4 | CASSLAGPRVHEQYF
14 | . | TRBJ2-7 | TRBV6-1 | CASSVDREGLEQYF
15 | . | TRBJ2-7 | TRBV7-9 | CASSLGVGGLYEQYF
12 | . | TRBJ2-5 | TRBV10-3 | CAISDMNMAQYF
16 | . | TRBJ2-7 | TRBV6-1 | CASSEYPRLVSYEQYF
14 | TRBD2 | TRBJ2-7 | TRBV29-1 | CSVELAESASEQYF
13 | . | TRBJ2-7 | TRBV7-8 | CASSWAASYEQYF
14 | . | TRBJ2-7 | TRBV4-1 | CASSQVGTHYEQYF
13 | TRBD1 | TRBJ2-7 | TRBV6-2/TRBV6-3 | CASRGTGNYEQYF
13 | . | TRBJ1-2 | TRBV10-3 | CAISGTGIGGYTF
12 | . | TRBJ2-7 | TRBV12-3/TRBV12-4 | CASGIQGYEQYF
13 | TRBD1 | TRBJ2-4 | TRBV12-3/TRBV12-4 | CATAGGAADIQYF